Each of the 5 T cell receptor beta chains below was sequenced from the same sample in a study of siplizumab effects on memory and regulatory T cells. Data came from immunoSEQ multiplex PCR; TCRdb stores just in-frame clones and leaves some out. The sample includes more than 85,000 clones, 80% to 95% of them seen just once. The sequenced sample consisted of CD4+ T cells sorted from blood. Receptor source: a human donor in good health. Some clones in this sample may be carry-over from other donors' samples.

The chain combines TRBV6-6 with TRBJ1-5, with 10 bases that match TRBD1. V dropped 0 bases and J dropped 6; count of bases not matched to a gene: 5. This CDR3 region has 16 residues. Looked up from germline, CDR1 is MNHNY and CDR2 is SVGAGI (reference sequence). As DNA, the CDR3 is TGTGCCAGCAGTTACTCGATGACAGGGGGCGGTCAGCCCCAGCATTTT. It codes for CASSYSMTGGGQPQHF.

The rearrangement joins TRBV2 to TRBJ2-1; 9 bases are shared with TRBD2. The CDR3 length is 23 residues. V lost 4 bases to trimming and J lost 0 bases; unmatched junction nucleotides: 25. Germline-derived CDR1 and CDR2 are SNHLY and FYNNEI. The CDR3 spells CASSVPGSPGGRDTRSSYNEQFF. The CDR3, as DNA: TGTGCCAGCAGTGTCCCCGGGTCCCCAGGCGGGAGGGATACCCGAAGCTCCTACAATGAGCAGTTCTTC.

This clone was counted once. V usage is TRBV7-9 and J usage is TRBJ1-6; the D gene is possibly TRBD1 (5 bases). Between the trimmed V and J ends, which lost 10 bases and 10 bases, there was a span of 20 bases. Per germline, CDR1 SEHNR and CDR2 FQNEAQ (reference sequence). The CDR3 length is 14 residues. The CDR3 DNA reads TGTGCCACCTCCCTTGGGGGATCGGAGTCACCCCTCCACTTT. Translation gives CATSLGGSESPLHF.

This chain connects TRBV28 to TRBJ2-7; 9 bases map to TRBD1. Unmatched junction bases numbered 8, after V lost 6 bases and J lost 5 bases. The CDR3 is 14 amino acids. CDR1 is MDHEN and CDR2 is SYDVKM in the germline V gene. The CDR3 DNA follows: TGTGCCAGCAGCCCGGGACAGGGCCCTCACGAGCAGTACTTC. Encoded protein: CASSPGQGPHEQYF.

This rearrangement joins TRBV6-1 to TRBJ1-6; no firm D call. V was shortened by 6 bases and J by 7 bases, with 10 bases between the two germline ends. The CDR3 totals 13 residues. The germline gives CDR1 MNHNS, CDR2 SASEGT. CDR3 sequence (DNA): TGTGCCAGCAGCTGGGAAGGAAATTCACCCCTCCACTTT. Its translation is CASSWEGNSPLHF.